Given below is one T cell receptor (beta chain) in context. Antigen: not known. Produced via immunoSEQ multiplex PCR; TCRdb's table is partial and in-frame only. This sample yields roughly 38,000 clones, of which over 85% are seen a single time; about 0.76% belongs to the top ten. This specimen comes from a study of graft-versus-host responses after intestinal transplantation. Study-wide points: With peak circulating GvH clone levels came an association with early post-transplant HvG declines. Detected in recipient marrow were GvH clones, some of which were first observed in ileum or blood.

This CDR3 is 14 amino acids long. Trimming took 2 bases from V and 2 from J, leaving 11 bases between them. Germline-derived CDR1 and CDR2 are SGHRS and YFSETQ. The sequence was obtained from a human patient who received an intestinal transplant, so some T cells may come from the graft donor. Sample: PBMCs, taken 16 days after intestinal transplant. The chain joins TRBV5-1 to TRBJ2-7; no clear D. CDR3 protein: CASSLETPAYEQYF. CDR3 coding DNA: TGCGCCAGCAGCTTAGAGACTCCAGCCTACGAGCAGTACTTC.